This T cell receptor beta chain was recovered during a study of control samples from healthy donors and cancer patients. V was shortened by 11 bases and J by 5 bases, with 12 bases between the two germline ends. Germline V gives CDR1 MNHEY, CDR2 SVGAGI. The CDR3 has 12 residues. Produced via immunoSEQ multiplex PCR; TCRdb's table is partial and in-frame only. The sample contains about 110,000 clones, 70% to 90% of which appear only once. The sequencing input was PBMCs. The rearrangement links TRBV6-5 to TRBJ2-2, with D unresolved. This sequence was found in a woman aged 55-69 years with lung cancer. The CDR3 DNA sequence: TGTGCCGCAGGTCGAGGAACCGGGGAGCTGTTTTTT. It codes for CAAGRGTGELFF.